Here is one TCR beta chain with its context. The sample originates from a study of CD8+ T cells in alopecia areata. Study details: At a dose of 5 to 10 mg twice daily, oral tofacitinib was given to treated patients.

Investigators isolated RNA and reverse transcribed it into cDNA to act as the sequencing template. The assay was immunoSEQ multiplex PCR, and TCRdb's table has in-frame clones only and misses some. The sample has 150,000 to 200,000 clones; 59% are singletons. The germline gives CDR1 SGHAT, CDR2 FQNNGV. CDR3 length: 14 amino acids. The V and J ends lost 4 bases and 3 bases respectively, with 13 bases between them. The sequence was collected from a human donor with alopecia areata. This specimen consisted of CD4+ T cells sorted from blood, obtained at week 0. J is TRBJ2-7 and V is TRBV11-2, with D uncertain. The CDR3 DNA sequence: TGTGCCAGCAGCTCCCTAGATAGCTACTACGAGCAGTACTTC. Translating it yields CASSSLDSYYEQYF.